This T cell receptor (beta chain) was captured in a study of cytomegalovirus exposure and HLA in healthy donors. Comments on this clone: Its antigen is currently unknown.

Losses at the gene ends were 1 base for V and 4 bases for J; bases not matched to a gene: 7. The CDR3 is 16 amino acids. Germline V gene data show CDR1 as KGHSH and CDR2 as LQKENI. TCRdb's copy holds only in-frame clones and misses some; the assay was immunoSEQ multiplex PCR. The sample consists of 150,000 to 200,000 clones, less than 90% of them appearing once. Donors were drawn from the approximately 120-subject validation cohort, separate from the approximately 670-subject first cohort. Regarding the study as a whole: Many donors carried some public TCRs, although rarity characterized most TCR sequences. The authors enumerated over 150 TCR beta chains as linked to cytomegalovirus. CMV antigen specificity of three CMV-associated chains was confirmed in vitro.

J is TRBJ2-1 and V is TRBV18; 7 positions match TRBD2. This receptor was taken from a man aged 30 to 45 in good health and CMV-seropositive. Sequenced sample: PBMCs. CDR3 DNA sequence: TGTGCCAGCTCACCACTCGCGGGGGTCCAATACAATGAGCAGTTCTTC. Amino acid sequence: CASSPLAGVQYNEQFF.